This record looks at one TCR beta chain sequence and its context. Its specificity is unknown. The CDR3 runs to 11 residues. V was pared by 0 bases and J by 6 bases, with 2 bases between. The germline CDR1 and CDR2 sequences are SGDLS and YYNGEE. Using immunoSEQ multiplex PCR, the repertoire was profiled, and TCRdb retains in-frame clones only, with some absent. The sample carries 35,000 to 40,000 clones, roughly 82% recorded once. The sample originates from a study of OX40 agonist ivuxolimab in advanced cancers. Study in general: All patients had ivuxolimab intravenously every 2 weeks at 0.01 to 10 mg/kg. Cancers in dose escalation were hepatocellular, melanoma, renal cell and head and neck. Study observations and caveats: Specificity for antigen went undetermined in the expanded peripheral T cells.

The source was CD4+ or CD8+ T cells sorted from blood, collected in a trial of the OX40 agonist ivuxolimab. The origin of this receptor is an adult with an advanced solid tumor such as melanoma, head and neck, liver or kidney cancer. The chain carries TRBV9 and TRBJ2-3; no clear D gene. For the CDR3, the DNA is TGTGCCAGCAGCGTAGGTGATACGCAGTATTTT. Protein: CASSVGDTQYF.